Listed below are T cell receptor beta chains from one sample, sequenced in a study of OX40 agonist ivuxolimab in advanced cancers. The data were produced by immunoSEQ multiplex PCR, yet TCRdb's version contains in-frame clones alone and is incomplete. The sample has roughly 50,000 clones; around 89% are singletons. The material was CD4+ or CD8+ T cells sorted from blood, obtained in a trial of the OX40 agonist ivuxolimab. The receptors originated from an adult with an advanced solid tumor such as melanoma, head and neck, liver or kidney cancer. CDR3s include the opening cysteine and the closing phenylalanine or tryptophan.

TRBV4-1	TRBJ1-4	CASSQEGGATNEKLFF
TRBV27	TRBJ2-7	CASSRWDGETQYF
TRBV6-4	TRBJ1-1	CASSPDRSTEAFF
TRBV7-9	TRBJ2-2	CASSPPPGGTGELFF
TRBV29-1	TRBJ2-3	CSADRAGGPTDTQYF
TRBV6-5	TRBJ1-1	CASSQYTMNTEAFF
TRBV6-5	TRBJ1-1	CASTRRGGTEAFF
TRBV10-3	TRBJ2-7	CAIRQTYEQYF
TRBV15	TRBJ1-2	CATSRDGVGGYGYTF
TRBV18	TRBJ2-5	CASSPQEGVGVGETQYF
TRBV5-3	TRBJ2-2	CASRRQGPFTGELFF
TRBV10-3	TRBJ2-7	CAISPRVLAEQYF
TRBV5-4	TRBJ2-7	CASSSKTGGAYEQYF
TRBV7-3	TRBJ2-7	CASSLGLAGGYEQYF
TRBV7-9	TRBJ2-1	CASSFGGTGAGEQFF
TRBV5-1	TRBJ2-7	CASRGTGYYEQYF
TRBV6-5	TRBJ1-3	CASSLTGGMGNTIYF
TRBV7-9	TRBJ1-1	CASSSPDRGNTEAFF
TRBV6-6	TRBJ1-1	CASSWDGGNTEAFF
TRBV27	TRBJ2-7	CASSLYSRSYEQYF
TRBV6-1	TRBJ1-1	CASSTTGKPLTEAFF
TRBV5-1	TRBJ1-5	CASSLGGRSNQPQHF
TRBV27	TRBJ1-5	CASSFGGGRGQPQHF